The T cell receptor (beta chain) described here comes from a study of cytotoxic CD8 clonotypes in ibrutinib-treated CLL. Study as a whole: Patients gave response samples after a median approximately eleven months of treatment, range 6 to 36.

General study points: At ibrutinib response, clonality increased, and at progression it declined back toward baseline. Public clonotypes occurred uncommonly; on treatment, they contracted or remained stable.

Note on this clone: The antigen is not known.

The data were produced by immunoSEQ multiplex PCR, yet TCRdb's version contains in-frame clones alone and is incomplete. The sample shows about 97,000 clones, approximately 80% of them seen only once. The material was PBMCs, obtained after 12 months of ibrutinib treatment. This sequence was found in a human donor with chronic lymphocytic leukemia.

The chain's CDR3 is CASSVGGTETYEQYF. In DNA form, the CDR3 reads TGTGCCAGCAGCGTGGGGGGTACCGAGACCTACGAGCAGTACTTC. This chain links TRBV9 with TRBJ2-7, with D possibly matching TRBD2 (6 bases). The CDR3 runs 15 residues. Per germline, CDR1 SGDLS and CDR2 YYNGEE. Trimming cost V 2 bases and J 2 bases, with 14 bases left between them.